This is a list of T cell receptor beta chains from one sample in a study of blood T cell repertoires in COVID-19. Assay: immunoSEQ multiplex PCR; the TCRdb copy retains only in-frame clones and omits some. The data hold about 23,000 clones, with around 90% observed a single time. The sequenced material came from peripheral blood. Receptors were obtained from a human donor in a cohort sampled during active COVID-19. Both conserved end residues are part of each CDR3. A D gene is named only where the DNA matches it firmly. Size is stated for part of the rows, as once, few or many counts, or as a class when the clone is expanded.

TRBJ2-7 once TRBD2 TRBV9 CASTAGLAGVEQYF TGTGCCAGTACGGCGGGCCTAGCGGGGGTGGAGCAGTACTTC
TRBJ1-1 few NA TRBV2 CASSVRVAFF TGTGCCAGCAGTGTCCGCGTGGCTTTCTTT
TRBJ1-1 NA NA TRBV30 CAWRFGGLEAFF TGTGCCTGGAGGTTCGGGGGGCTTGAAGCTTTCTTT
TRBJ1-1 NA NA TRBV29-1 CSVDGAGANTEAFF TGCAGCGTTGATGGGGCGGGGGCGAACACTGAAGCTTTCTTT
TRBJ1-1 NA TRBD1 TRBV5-1 CASSQTGRTEAFF TGCGCCAGCAGCCAGACAGGGAGAACTGAAGCTTTCTTT
TRBJ1-5 NA NA TRBV4-3 CASSQDPTGGQPQHF TGCGCCAGCAGCCAAGACCCGACAGGTGGACAGCCCCAGCATTTT
TRBJ1-2 NA NA TRBV19 CASSSRQALAYGYTF TGTGCCAGTAGTTCCCGACAGGCTCTCGCCTATGGCTACACCTTC
TRBJ2-3 NA NA TRBV21-1 CASSKEGTGPRSTDTQYF TGTGCCAGCAGCAAAGAAGGCACAGGCCCAAGAAGCACAGATACGCAGTATTTT
TRBJ1-1 NA NA TRBV6-6 CASSYSAGTEAFF TGTGCCAGCAGTTACTCTGCGGGCACTGAAGCTTTCTTT
TRBJ2-7 NA NA TRBV3-1/TRBV3-2 CASSPKDSSYEQYF TGTGCCAGCAGCCCCAAGGACAGTTCCTACGAGCAGTACTTC
TRBJ2-2 NA NA TRBV19 CASSSGLNTGELFF TGTGCCAGTAGCTCAGGGCTGAACACCGGGGAGCTGTTTTTT
TRBJ1-3 NA TRBD1 TRBV5-1 CASSSRTGEPSGNTIYF TGCGCCAGCAGCTCACGGACAGGGGAGCCATCTGGAAACACCATATATTTT
TRBJ1-2 NA TRBD1 TRBV6-5 CASSYSSGTGGNGYTF TGTGCCAGCAGTTACTCATCCGGGACAGGTGGCAATGGCTACACCTTC
TRBJ2-7 NA TRBD1 TRBV5-1 CASSLAGQGYEQYF TGCGCCAGCAGCTTGGCGGGACAGGGGTACGAGCAGTACTTC
TRBJ2-7 NA TRBD2 TRBV7-9 CASSSKRGGLRYEQYF TGTGCCAGCAGCTCTAAGCGGGGGGGCCTCAGATACGAGCAGTACTTC
TRBJ1-1 NA TRBD1 TRBV20-1 CSASDRARTEAFF TGCAGTGCTAGTGACAGGGCGAGGACTGAAGCTTTCTTT
TRBJ2-3 NA TRBD2 TRBV7-9 CASSFSGGATDTQYF TGTGCCAGCAGCTTCAGCGGGGGGGCAACAGATACGCAGTATTTT
TRBJ2-7 NA NA TRBV6-5 CASRLGQYEQYF TGTGCCAGCAGACTCGGACAGTACGAGCAGTACTTC